Each of the 10 T cell receptor beta chains below was sequenced from the same sample in a study of blood T cell repertoires in COVID-19. Assay: immunoSEQ multiplex PCR; the TCRdb copy retains only in-frame clones and omits some. The sample has about 190,000 clones; approximately 80% are singletons. Sample: peripheral blood. The receptors here all came from a human donor in a cohort sampled during active COVID-19.

J is TRBJ2-1 and V is TRBV29-1, with D tentatively TRBD1 (6 bases). Germline CDR1 and CDR2: SQVTM and ANQGSEA. V was pared by 6 bases and J by 7 bases, with 25 bases between. There are 16 residues in the CDR3. This CDR3 reads CSVAGTHSRLQNEQFF. The CDR3 DNA sequence: TGCAGCGTCGCCGGGACACACAGCCGACTACAGAATGAGCAGTTCTTC.

This chain connects TRBV5-4 to TRBJ1-1; a weak D match, TRBD1 (5 bases). CDR3 length: 15 amino acids. Trimming removed 0 bases at V and 0 bases at J, with 9 bases between. Per germline, CDR1 SGHNT and CDR2 YYREEE (reference sequence). DNA of the CDR3: TGTGCCAGCAGCTTGGCCCCGGACATGAACACTGAAGCTTTCTTT. Residues: CASSLAPDMNTEAFF.

V usage is TRBV5-1 and J usage is TRBJ2-5, with TRBD1 matching 9 bases. This CDR3 spans 14 amino acids. Per the germline V gene, CDR1 is SGHRS and CDR2 is YFSETQ. V trimming: 7 bases; J trimming: 5 bases; junction bases outside the gene matches: 9. The CDR3 DNA follows: TGCGCCAGCCGCCCCGGGACAGGGTATGAGACCCAGTACTTC. Residues: CASRPGTGYETQYF.

The rearrangement joins TRBV7-9 to TRBJ2-1; D call uncertain. The CDR3 runs to 15 residues. Trimming cost V 5 bases and J 2 bases, with 13 bases left between them. Germline V gene sequence: CDR1 SEHNR, CDR2 FQNEAQ (reference sequence). CDR3 residues: CASSPPLSPYNEQFF. The CDR3 nucleotides read TGTGCCAGCAGCCCTCCCCTTTCTCCCTACAATGAGCAGTTCTTC.

This chain joins TRBV10-3 and TRBJ2-5; possibly TRBD2 for D (5 bases). Germline CDR1 and CDR2: ENHRY and SYGVKD. The CDR3 spans 14 residues. With 5 bases removed from V and 4 bases from J, the gap between germline ends came to 14 bases. CDR3 amino acids: CAISTGGLGETQYF. In DNA, the CDR3 is TGTGCCATCAGTACCGGCGGGCTAGGAGAGACCCAGTACTTC.

The gene calls are TRBV19 and TRBJ2-2, with no clear D. The CDR3 has 14 amino acids. Germline V gives CDR1 LNHDA, CDR2 SQIVND (reference sequence). V gave up 1 base and J gave up 6 bases, with 9 bases separating them. In DNA form, the CDR3 reads TGTGCCAGTAGTATAGCTAGATTCTCCGGGGAGCTGTTTTTT. Residues: CASSIARFSGELFF. The full variable domain, its missing parts supplied by reference TRBV19 and TRBJ2-2, is DGGITQSPKYLFRKEGQNVTLSCEQNLNHDAMYWYRQDPGQGLRLIYYSQIVNDFQKGDIAEGYSVSREKKESFPLTVTSAQKNPTAFYLCASSIARFSGELFFGEGSRLTVL.

This chain connects TRBV28 to TRBJ2-2; 10 nucleotides align to TRBD2. Germline V gene sequence: CDR1 MDHEN, CDR2 SYDVKM. This CDR3 region has 16 residues. V shed 6 bases, J shed 7 bases, and the junction held 11 bases outside the gene matches. The CDR3, as DNA: TGTGCCAGCAGCGCTTTTAGCGGGAGGAGGAACGGGGAGCTGTTTTTT. Translation: CASSAFSGRRNGELFF. Full variable domain (outside the CDR3, taken from reference TRBV28 and TRBJ2-2): DVKVTQSSRYLVKRTGEKVFLECVQDMDHENMFWYRQDPGLGLRLIYFSYDVKMKEKGDIPEGYSVSREKKERFSLILESASTNQTSMYLCASSAFSGRRNGELFFGEGSRLTVL.

V is TRBV29-1 and J is TRBJ2-7; D not resolved. The V and J ends lost 4 bases and 2 bases respectively, with 9 bases between them. The CDR3 is made up of 12 amino acids. Germline values: CDR1 SQVTM, CDR2 ANQGSEA. As DNA, the CDR3 is TGCAGCGTTGGTCCGAGAACCTACGAGCAGTACGTC. Protein: CSVGPRTYEQYV.

CDR3: CASSLATSGGYNEQFF. CDR3 coding DNA: TGCGCCAGCAGCTTGGCAACTAGCGGGGGCTACAATGAGCAGTTCTTC. V and J are TRBV5-1 and TRBJ2-1; 11 bases fit TRBD2. CDR1 and CDR2 from the germline V gene are SGHRS and YFSETQ. The CDR3 length is 16 residues. V lost 0 bases, J lost 3 bases, and 2 bases stayed unmatched.

The chain has TRBV5-1 and TRBJ2-3, with 13 bases lining up with TRBD2. The CDR3 runs 17 residues. Trimming at V came to 4 bases and at J to 3 bases, leaving 8 bases not matched to a gene. Per the germline V gene, CDR1 is SGHRS and CDR2 is YFSETQ. CDR3 residues: CASSPVTSGGVTDTQYF. DNA of the CDR3: TGCGCCAGCAGCCCGGTCACTAGCGGGGGGGTAACAGATACGCAGTATTTT.